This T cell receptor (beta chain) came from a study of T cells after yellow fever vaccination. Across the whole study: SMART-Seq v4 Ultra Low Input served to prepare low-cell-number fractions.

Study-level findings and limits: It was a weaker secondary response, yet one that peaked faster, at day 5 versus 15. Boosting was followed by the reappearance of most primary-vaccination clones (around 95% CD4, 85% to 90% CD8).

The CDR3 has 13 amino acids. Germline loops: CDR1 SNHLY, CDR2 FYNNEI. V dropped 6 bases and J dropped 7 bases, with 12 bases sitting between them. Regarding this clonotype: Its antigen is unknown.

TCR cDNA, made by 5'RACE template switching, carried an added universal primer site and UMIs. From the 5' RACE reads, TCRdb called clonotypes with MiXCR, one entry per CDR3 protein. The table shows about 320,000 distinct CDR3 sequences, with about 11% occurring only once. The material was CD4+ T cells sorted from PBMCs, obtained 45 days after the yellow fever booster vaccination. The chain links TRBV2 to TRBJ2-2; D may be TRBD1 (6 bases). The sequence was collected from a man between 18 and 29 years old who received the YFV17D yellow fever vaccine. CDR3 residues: CASSGQGIGELFF. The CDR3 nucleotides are TGTGCCAGCAGCGGCCAGGGGATCGGGGAGCTGTTTTTT.